Reported below is one T cell receptor (beta chain). Antigen specificity is unknown. Sequencing used immunoSEQ multiplex PCR; TCRdb keeps in-frame clones, though not all of them. The sample consists of more than 2 million clones, 85% to 95% of them appearing once. This entry is derived from a study of shared clonotypes between healthy human individuals. This CDR3 is built from 13 residues. Per germline, CDR1 ENHRY and CDR2 SYGVKD. V was cut by 7 bases and J by 3 bases, with 12 bases left in between. Study-wide results and limits: Only blood was sampled; tissue repertoires likely differ.

A CD45RA-negative memory subset and a CD45RA+ naive subset were separated from the CD4+ cells. The chain is built from TRBV10-3 and TRBJ1-1; D is perhaps TRBD1 (5 bases). The source material was naive CD4+ T cells sorted from blood. Indicated subset: CD45RA+ positively selected. The sequence was obtained from a man between 18 and 29 years old in good health. CDR3 residues: CAIKLTEYTEAFF. The CDR3 DNA reads TGTGCCATCAAACTGACAGAGTACACTGAAGCTTTCTTT.